Below are 32 T cell receptor beta chains sequenced from a single sample in a study of tumor-infiltrating lymphocytes in primary liver carcinoma. cDNA specific to TCR beta was made from 500 ng of total RNA, with a constant-region primer employed for priming. Each TCR beta library was derived from three nested multiplex PCR rounds that employed slightly modified ARM-PCR. A C-beta reverse primer was combined with TRBV1-TRBV30 forward primers in the first two PCR rounds, and each round had around 11 cycles. TCRdb reanalysed the multiplex PCR reads using MiXCR and keeps one entry per CDR3 protein. The sample holds 95,000 to 150,000 distinct CDR3 sequences, around 60% seen once. Scientists recovered RNA and DNA together from roughly 20-30 mg of unsorted bulk tissue. The sequenced sample was liver tumor tissue from sampling region 3. Subset denoted: tumor region T3, left-lateral pole. The origin of the receptors is a woman aged 60 to 75 with primary liver carcinoma and hepatitis B virus infection.

As for this clonotype: As the CDR3 is not closed by the conserved phenylalanine or tryptophan, this likely results from a read error. It is unclear where the CDR3 begins or ends on the DNA, so no DNA is shown, and the CDR3 is as TCRdb lists it. This chain connects TRBV29-1 to TRBJ2-1. With termini counted, the CDR3 has 14 amino acids. Germline V CDR1 and CDR2: SQVTM, ANQGSEA. The chain's CDR3 is CSVEPAGSGYEQFL.

Of note for this clonotype: Germline and junction disagree at one end, which may indicate a read error. V and J are TRBV5-1 and TRBJ1-3, with TRBD1 identical over 9 bases. The CDR3 totals 13 residues. Germline V gene data show CDR1 as SGHRS and CDR2 as YFSETQ. CDR3 residues: CASRTGQGNSIYF. The CDR3 nucleotides read TGCGCCAGCCGGACGGGACAGGGAAACAGCATATATTTT.

With regard to this clonotype: A read error may explain this, as a much larger clone is one base away. The chain couples TRBV10-3 to TRBJ2-5, with 7 bases matching TRBD1. V shed 7 bases, J shed 1 base, and the junction held 6 bases outside the gene matches. CDR1 and CDR2 from the germline V gene are ENHRY and SYGVKD. This CDR3 comprises 14 residues. In nucleotides, the CDR3 is TGTGCCATCAATAAAGGGACAGCCCAAGAGACCCAGTACTTC. Its protein is CAINKGTAQETQYF.

V gene TRBV16 combines with J gene TRBJ2-2; D gene unclear. V was trimmed by 0 bases and J by 3 bases, leaving 8 bases between them. This CDR3 region has 15 residues. CDR1 is KGHSY, CDR2 FQNENV, per germline. The CDR3 DNA reads TGTGCCAGCAGCCAATCCACAGTGCACACCGGGGAGCTGTTTTTT. Translating gives CASSQSTVHTGELFF.

Concerning this clonotype: One end of the junction is discordant with germline, which a read error may explain. CDR3 in DNA: TGTGCCGGCAGCTTAGCGGATGCGGACGAGCAGTACTTC. Residues: CAGSLADADEQYF. V and J are TRBV11-1 and TRBJ2-7; D is possibly TRBD2 (6 bases). The CDR3 totals 13 residues. Looked up from germline, CDR1 is SGHAT and CDR2 is FQDESV (reference sequence).

This clonotype came up once. This is likely a read error, given that the CDR3 carries no conserved phenylalanine or tryptophan at its end. The chain employs TRBV28 and TRBJ1-5; maybe TRBD1 (6 bases). V shed 7 bases and J shed 0 bases, with 10 bases lying between them. CDR1 and CDR2 (germline): MDHEN, SYDVKM. This CDR3 has 14 residues. CDR3 protein: CASTVGGSNQPQHS. CDR3 nucleotide sequence: TGTGCCAGCACGGTAGGGGGTAGCAATCAGCCCCAGCATTCT.

This clonotype was detected only a few times. This may be a read error: a much more frequent sequence differs by one nucleotide. The chain has TRBV12-3 or TRBV12-4 and TRBJ2-5, with D perhaps matching TRBD1 (6 bases). The CDR3 length is 14 residues. With 10 bases removed from V and 6 bases from J, the gap between germline ends came to 21 bases. CDR3 sequence (DNA): TGTGCCATCAGCCCCGGGACAAACGACAAGACCCAGTACTTC. It translates to CAISPGTNDKTQYF.

The table lists this clonotype with many counts. Here the CDR3 DNA reads TGTGCCAGCAGCCAAGGTTATCCGGGAGATGGCTACACCTTC. It is translated as CASSQGYPGDGYTF. The chain is built from TRBV14 and TRBJ1-2; no clear D gene. Germline V gives CDR1 SGHDN, CDR2 FVKESK. CDR3 length: 14 amino acids. V dropped 1 base and J dropped 6 bases, with 12 bases sitting between them.

Of note for this clonotype: A read error may be the cause here, since a much bigger clone is one base away. The chain has TRBV11-3 and TRBJ1-1; D remains ambiguous. The V gene's germline CDR1 is SGHNT and CDR2 YENEEA. CDR3 length equals 13 residues. CDR3 in amino acids: CVSSKATGTEAFF. The CDR3 bases are TGTGTCAGCAGCAAGGCCACGGGCACTGAAGCTTTCTTT. The full variable domain, its missing parts supplied by reference TRBV11-3 and TRBJ1-1, is EAGVVQSPRYKIIEKKQPVAFWCNPISGHNTLYWYLQNLGQGPELLIRYENEEAVDDSQLPKDRFSAERLKGVDSTLKIQPAELGDSAVYLCVSSKATGTEAFFGQGTRLTVV.

This clonotype was found many times. The chain employs TRBV6-1 and TRBJ2-2; 9 bases are a match to TRBD2. CDR1 is MNHNS and CDR2 is SASEGT in the germline V gene. Trimming at V came to 6 bases and at J to 2 bases, leaving 7 bases not matched to a gene. CDR3 length: 16 amino acids. Written as DNA, the CDR3 is TGTGCCAGCAGCCATCTAGCGGGAATTAACACCGGGGAGCTGTTTTTT. Its translation is CASSHLAGINTGELFF.

This clonotype was detected ten times or more. The CDR3 is CASSFGEGDEKLFF. The DNA for the CDR3 is TGTGCCAGCAGTTTTGGGGAGGGGGATGAAAAACTGTTTTTT. This rearrangement joins TRBV12-3 or TRBV12-4 to TRBJ1-4; a weak D match, TRBD1 (6 bases). This CDR3 is built from 14 residues. Trimming shortened V by 3 bases and J by 6 bases, and 11 bases separated the two germline ends.

A note on this clonotype: A clone one base away is much larger, so this may be a read error. The chain uses TRBV14 and TRBJ2-3, with unresolved D. Trimming took 5 bases from V and 10 from J, leaving 16 bases between them. CDR1 is SGHDN and CDR2 is FVKESK in the germline V gene. CDR3 length: 13 amino acids. The CDR3 DNA follows: TGTGCCAGCAGCGATGAAACTTGGTCAGCGCAGTATTTT. It is translated as CASSDETWSAQYF.

With regard to this clonotype: Germline is not matched at one junction end, which may reflect a read error. The chain carries TRBV11-2 and TRBJ2-3; D is undetermined. In germline, CDR1 is SGHAT, CDR2 FQNNGV. The CDR3 has 13 residues. The CDR3 DNA is TGTGCCAGCAGATCCGGACCCACAGATACGCAGTGTTTT. Protein product: CASRSGPTDTQCF.

Points on this clonotype: Relative to the germline gene, one junction end is altered; a read error may explain this. This rearrangement joins TRBV4-1 to TRBJ2-1; 14 bases are shared with TRBD2. This CDR3 comprises 18 residues. The germline gives CDR1 MGHRA, CDR2 YSYEKL. The CDR3 reads CASSKRGLAGELHNGQFF. The CDR3 bases are TGCGCAAGCAGCAAGCGGGGACTAGCGGGAGAGCTTCACAATGGGCAGTTCTTC.

This clonotype was recorded many times. The CDR3 coding sequence is TGTGCCAGCAGCTTCCCACCGGGAGAAGCTTTCTTT. It specifies CASSFPPGEAFF. The genes are TRBV5-4 and TRBJ1-1, with D hard to call. CDR3 size: 12 residues. Germline CDR1 reads SGHNT; CDR2 reads YYREEE (reference sequence). V was cut by 2 bases and J by 8 bases, with 10 bases left in between. Complete variable domain (other parts from reference TRBV5-4 and TRBJ1-1): ETGVTQSPTHLIKTRGQQVTLRCSSQSGHNTVSWYQQALGQGPQFIFQYYREEENGRGNFPPRFSGLQFPNYSSELNVNALELDDSALYLCASSFPPGEAFFGQGTRLTVV.

Concerning this clonotype itself: The CDR3 carries no conserved terminal phenylalanine or tryptophan, so it likely arises from a read error. The chain employs TRBV11-2 and TRBJ2-1; D unclear. V shed 6 bases and J shed 1 base, with 1 base lying between them. This CDR3 has 11 residues. Germline assignment: CDR1 SGHAT and CDR2 FQNNGV. As DNA, the CDR3 is TGTGCCAGCAGATCCTACAATGAGCAGTTCTTA. It codes for CASRSYNEQFL.

This clonotype has ten or more counts. Mismatch with germline at one junction end may stem from a read error. The gene calls are TRBV6-1 and TRBJ1-2; 7 bases align to TRBD1. The CDR3 loop spans 14 amino acids. Germline V gene sequence: CDR1 MNHNS, CDR2 SASEGT. The CDR3, as DNA: TGTGCCAGCACCTCCGGGACAGAAGCTTGGTGGTGTTCTTTC. It specifies CASTSGTEAWWCSF.

As regards this clonotype: Likely a read error: the CDR3 ends without its conserved phenylalanine or tryptophan. The rearrangement uses TRBV29-1 and TRBJ1-5; perhaps TRBD1 as D (6 bases). This CDR3 contains 13 residues. Germline loops: CDR1 SQVTM, CDR2 ANQGSEA. Between the trimmed V and J ends, which lost 7 bases and 2 bases, there was a span of 12 bases. The CDR3 region is CSARQDRNQPQHS. CDR3 nucleotide sequence: TGCAGCGCAAGACAGGATCGCAATCAGCCCCAGCATTCT.

The chain uses TRBV7-3 and TRBJ2-7; 14 bases are shared with TRBD2. After removal of 4 bases from V and 7 bases from J, the junction contained 9 bases not matched to a gene. CDR3 length equals 16 residues. Per the germline V gene, CDR1 is SGHTA and CDR2 is FQGTGA. The CDR3 sequence is CASSSDGTSGRNEQYF. CDR3 coding DNA: TGTGCCAGCAGCTCCGACGGGACTAGCGGGAGAAATGAGCAGTACTTC. Combining the CDR3 with reference TRBV7-3 and TRBJ2-7 gives the whole variable domain GAGVSQTPSNKVTEKGKYVELRCDPISGHTALYWYRQSLGQGPEFLIYFQGTGAADDSGLPNDRFFAVRPEGSVSTLKIQRTERGDSAVYLCASSSDGTSGRNEQYFGPGTRLTVT.

This clonotype was seen a handful of times. The CDR3 DNA sequence: TGTGCCAGCTCACCGAGTTGGCGGGAGGGCCGAGAGACCCAGTACTTC. Amino acid sequence: CASSPSWREGRETQYF. This chain connects TRBV18 to TRBJ2-5; 9 bases match TRBD2. J lost 4 bases, V lost 3 bases, and 9 bases had no gene match. The germline V gene has CDR1 KGHSH and CDR2 LQKENI. CDR3 length: 16 residues. Combining the CDR3 with reference TRBV18 and TRBJ2-5 gives the whole variable domain NAGVMQNPRHLVRRRGQEARLRCSPMKGHSHVYWYRQLPEEGLKFMVYLQKENIIDESGMPKERFSAEFPKEGPSILRIQQVVRGDSAAYFCASSPSWREGRETQYFGPGTRLLVL.

For this clonotype: This may come from a read error, since a much larger clone is one base off. The V gene is TRBV28, the J gene TRBJ1-5; 8 nucleotides align to TRBD1. The germline V gene has CDR1 MDHEN and CDR2 SYDVKM. V was clipped by 2 bases and J by 2 bases; unmatched bases: 14. There are 19 residues in the CDR3. The CDR3 protein is CASSLVRGRVSFGNQPQHF. The CDR3 DNA is TGTGCCAGCAGTTTAGTCAGGGGGCGCGTGTCATTCGGCAATCAGCCCCAGCATTTT.

To note about this clonotype: A much larger clone differs from this one at a single base, so this may be a read error. The chain is built from TRBV12-3 or TRBV12-4 and TRBJ2-1; D remains ambiguous. Trimming left V 0 bases short and J 10 bases short, with 10 bases between. The length of the CDR3 is 13 residues. The CDR3 bases are TGTGCCAGCAGTTTAGCGAGTGGCAGGGAGCAGTTCTTC. It specifies CASSLASGREQFF.

This clonotype showed up just once. The junction differs from germline at one of its ends, possibly a read error. V usage is TRBV11-3 and J usage is TRBJ1-1; no reliable D call. The CDR3 is 13 residues long. CDR1 is SGHNT, CDR2 YENEEA, per germline. The CDR3 region has the DNA TGTCCCAGCAACTTAAGAAGGGACACTGAAGCTTTCTTT. Translated: CPSNLRRDTEAFF.

This clonotype is labeled as medium-sized. The chain joins TRBV11-1 to TRBJ2-2; 10 bases fit TRBD2. Germline-derived CDR1 and CDR2 are SGHAT and FQDESV (reference sequence). The junction had 12 bases not matched to a gene; V was cut back by 5 bases and J by 6 bases. The CDR3 length is 17 residues. The CDR3 coding sequence is TGTGCCAGCAGCCCAGGAAGACTAGCGGGTTTGGCCGGGGAGCTGTTTTTT. This codes for CASSPGRLAGLAGELFF.

For this clonotype: Since no conserved phenylalanine or tryptophan closes the CDR3, a read error is the likely cause. V is TRBV11-1 and J is TRBJ2-2; weak D call: TRBD1 (5 bases). Germline CDR1 is SGHAT and CDR2 is FQDESV (reference sequence). The CDR3 is 12 residues long. V was pared by 5 bases and J by 7 bases, with 8 bases between. The DNA for the CDR3 is TGTGCCAGCAGCCTACAGGTCGGGGAGCTGTTTTAT. Its protein product is CASSLQVGELFY.

Details on this clonotype: One end of the junction varies from germline; a read error may be responsible. V and J are TRBV11-2 and TRBJ1-2; D uncertain. The CDR3 spans 17 residues. Germline V gives CDR1 SGHAT, CDR2 FQNNGV. The CDR3 sequence: CVSSRGVADTSNYGYTF. The CDR3 nucleotides are TGTGTCAGCAGTAGAGGTGTGGCAGATACTTCTAACTATGGCTACACCTTC. The whole variable domain, remainder taken from reference TRBV11-2 and TRBJ1-2, is EAGVAQSPRYKIIEKRQSVAFWCNPISGHATLYWYQQILGQGPKLLIQFQNNGVVDDSQLPKDRFSAERLKGVDSTLKIQPAKLEDSAVYLCVSSRGVADTSNYGYTFGSGTRLTVV.

The table lists this clonotype with a count of one. With a much larger clone just one base away, this may be a read error. V is TRBV5-4 and J is TRBJ1-2, with a tentative D call TRBD1 (6 bases). Germline V gives CDR1 SGHNT, CDR2 YYREEE (reference sequence). The CDR3 runs 14 residues. Trimming left V 6 bases short and J 0 bases short, with 12 bases between. The CDR3 bases are TGTGCCAGCAACCTATCAGGGGCTAACTATGGCTACACCTTC. Its translation is CASNLSGANYGYTF.

About this clonotype: This may come from a read error, since a much larger clone is one base off. The gene calls are TRBV5-1 and TRBJ2-5; the D gene is possibly TRBD1 (6 bases). The V gene's germline CDR1 is SGHRS and CDR2 YFSETQ. Between the trimmed V and J ends, which lost 0 bases and 4 bases, there was a span of 13 bases. This CDR3 has 15 residues. CDR3 sequence reads: CASSLGGHPLETQYF. CDR3 sequence (DNA): TGCGCCAGCAGCTTGGGGGGACACCCACTAGAGACCCAGTACTTC.

The sample holds a few counts of this clonotype. This could be a read error, since a much larger clone is one nucleotide away. The CDR3 DNA reads TGTGCCAGCAGTCGAAACAGGCCTCACTCTGGAAACACCATATATTTT. This gives the protein CASSRNRPHSGNTIYF. This chain uses TRBV6-5 with TRBJ1-3, with a tentative D call TRBD1 (5 bases). Germline V lookup: CDR1 MNHEY, CDR2 SVGAGI. Trimming shortened V by 5 bases and J by 0 bases, and 14 bases separated the two germline ends. This CDR3 contains 16 residues.

The V and J genes are TRBV2 and TRBJ2-1; D is unclear. This CDR3 contains 11 residues. Trimming took off 4 bases at V and 8 bases at J, with 6 bases between the two ends. Germline V gene data show CDR1 as SNHLY and CDR2 as FYNNEI. CDR3 protein: CASSVVYEQFF. In nucleotides, the CDR3 is TGTGCCAGCAGTGTCGTCTATGAGCAGTTCTTC.

CDR3 sequence: CASSQDMDNNHLQHF. In DNA form, the CDR3 reads TGTGCCAGCAGCCAAGATATGGACAACAATCACCTCCAGCATTTT. The chain employs TRBV4-2 and TRBJ1-5; weak D call: TRBD1 (5 bases). The CDR3 sequence is 15 residues long. Germline-derived CDR1 and CDR2 are LGHNA and YNFKEQ. Trimming took off 0 bases at V and 12 bases at J, with 18 bases between the two ends.

This clonotype was detected many times. The V and J genes are TRBV5-6 and TRBJ1-1; D uncertain. The V gene lost 2 bases and the J gene lost 3 bases, with 8 bases spanning the gap. In germline, CDR1 is SGHDT, CDR2 YYEEEE. The CDR3 is 13 residues long. This CDR3 reads CASSLLGYTEAFF. The CDR3 nucleotides read TGTGCCAGCAGCTTATTAGGGTACACTGAAGCTTTCTTT.